This TCR beta chain was sequenced for a study of T cell responses to AZD1222 COVID-19 vaccine. Profiled with immunoSEQ multiplex PCR; TCRdb holds only in-frame clones, not every one. The sample includes some 97,000 clones, more than 70% of them seen just once. General study results and limits: Vaccine-associated CD4 TCRs ranged over spike, dominating at 160-218 and 743-854. Sampling captured repertoires only after the peak T cell response. Donors in the cohort were predominantly white British and more often female, and clonal diversity was possibly underestimated.

As to this clone: Its target is not known.

Germline CDR1 and CDR2: SGDLS and YYNGEE. Trimming took off 6 bases at V and 3 bases at J, with 18 bases between the two ends. This CDR3 contains 16 residues. The chain employs TRBV9 and TRBJ2-2, with D tentatively TRBD1 or TRBD2 (5 bases each). Specimen: peripheral blood, collected on day 0 of MenACWY control vaccination. The receptor comes from an adult in good health. The CDR3 bases are TGTGCCAGCACCCCCACCGGGACCTACCACACCGGGGAGCTGTTTTTT. Protein product: CASTPTGTYHTGELFF. Together with reference TRBV9 and TRBJ2-2, the CDR3 gives the full variable domain: DSGVTQTPKHLITATGQRVTLRCSPRSGDLSVYWYQQSLDQGLQFLIQYYNGEERAKGNILERFSAQQFPDLHSELNLSSLELGDSALYFCASTPTGTYHTGELFFGEGSRLTVL.